This TCR beta chain was found in a study of tumor-infiltrating lymphocytes in localized non-small cell lung cancer. Background on the study: Resected tumor was paired with non-adjacent uninvolved lung from the same patient. Study-wide results and caveats: Technical variation could not be separated from intratumor heterogeneity here. IM1 and IM2 tumors showed no difference in T-cell fraction. TCR sequencing covered a subset of patients with enough tissue.

Germline CDR1 is SQVTM and CDR2 is ANQGSEA. CDR3 length: 11 amino acids. Trimming left V 6 bases short and J 2 bases short, with 6 bases between. Sequencing used immunoSEQ multiplex PCR; TCRdb keeps in-frame clones, though not all of them. The data contain about 3,000 clones, about 47% of them singletons. As regards this clone: Its antigen remains unidentified.

The rearrangement links TRBV29-1 to TRBJ2-3; no clear D gene. The sequence derives from a human donor with non-small cell lung cancer. Sequencing was carried out using uninvolved lung tissue not adjacent to the tumor. CDR3 nucleotide sequence: TGCAGCGTCGCGGACACAGATACGCAGTATTTT. As protein: CSVADTDTQYF.